This is a list of T cell receptor beta chains from one sample in a study of T cells in Graves' hyperthyroidism and ophthalmopathy. Via MiXCR, TCRdb re-called the multiplex PCR reads, giving one row per CDR3 protein. The table lists 350,000 or so distinct CDR3 sequences, about a sixth of them singletons, with about a sixth in the top ten. The sample was blood. These receptors all come from a woman in her forties with Graves' ophthalmopathy. The CDR3 runs from the conserved cysteine through the conserved F or W. A D gene is named only where the DNA matches it firmly. Expanded clones are given a class, and other clones once, few, many or no size at all.

d_gene	v_gene	abundance	j_gene	CDR3nt	CDR3aa
NA	TRBV29-1	many	TRBJ1-1	TGCAGCGTTGAAGTTAGGGCAGGCACTGAAGCTTTCTTT	CSVEVRAGTEAFF
NA	TRBV5-1	many	TRBJ2-6	TGCGCCAGCAGCTTGGATCAGGGTAGGGGTTCTGGGGCCAACGTCCTGACTTTC	CASSLDQGRGSGANVLTF
TRBD2	TRBV18	NA	TRBJ2-7	TGTGCCAGCTCACCGCTACCTAGCGGGAAGGGGAACTCCTACGAGCAGTACTTC	CASSPLPSGKGNSYEQYF
TRBD2	TRBV20-1	many	TRBJ2-7	TGCAGTGCTAGAGTGCCCACCTCTAGCGGGAGGGCCTTGGAGCAGTACTTC	CSARVPTSSGRALEQYF
TRBD1	TRBV6-2/TRBV6-3	many	TRBJ2-2	TGTGCCAGCAGTTGGAGACACAGGGGACAAGCGAACACCGGGGAGCTGTTTTTT	CASSWRHRGQANTGELFF
TRBD1	TRBV6-2/TRBV6-3	few	TRBJ2-5	TGTGCCAGCAGTTGGACAGGGGGCGACGAGACCCAGTACTTC	CASSWTGGDETQYF
NA	TRBV5-6	many	TRBJ1-1	TGTGCCAGCAGCTTGATGCGGGAAGGGAACACTGAAGCTTTCTTT	CASSLMREGNTEAFF
TRBD1	TRBV9	many	TRBJ2-5	TGTGCCAGCAGCTTCCGGACAGGGACCCAAGAGACCCAGTACTTC	CASSFRTGTQETQYF
NA	TRBV9	many	TRBJ2-2	TGTGCCAGCAGCGTAGTGGAAGTCTCAGCCGGGGAGCTGTTTTTT	CASSVVEVSAGELFF
NA	TRBV20-1	NA	TRBJ1-6	TGCAGTGCTAGAGATCGGATGTCGAATTCACCCCTCCACTTT	CSARDRMSNSPLHF
NA	TRBV2	many	TRBJ2-7	TGTGCCAGCAGTGTAAGCGTTACCTACGAGCAGTACTTC	CASSVSVTYEQYF
NA	TRBV4-3	NA	TRBJ1-1	TGCGCCAGCAGCCAAGAAAGAGTTGGCGCGTTGAACACTGAAGCTTTCTTT	CASSQERVGALNTEAFF
NA	TRBV10-2	many	TRBJ2-2	TGCGCCAGCAGTGTTCAGGCACCGGACACCGGGGAGCTGTTTTTT	CASSVQAPDTGELFF
TRBD2	TRBV5-1	NA	TRBJ2-5	TGCGCCAGCAGCTTTTGGAGGCGCAGAACGGAGGTGGGACTAGCGGGTACCGAGACCCAGTACTTC	CASSFWRRRTEVGLAGTETQYF
NA	TRBV28	many	TRBJ2-2	TGTGCCAGCAGTTTCGAGAGTACGAACACCGGGGAGCTGTTTTTT	CASSFESTNTGELFF
TRBD2	TRBV28	many	TRBJ2-7	TGTGCCAGCAGGGGGCTAGCGGGAGGGCCCCACGAGCAGTACTTC	CASRGLAGGPHEQYF
NA	TRBV6-1	many	TRBJ2-2	TGTGCCATCCGGACCTTCACCGGGGAGCTGTTTTTT	CAIRTFTGELFF